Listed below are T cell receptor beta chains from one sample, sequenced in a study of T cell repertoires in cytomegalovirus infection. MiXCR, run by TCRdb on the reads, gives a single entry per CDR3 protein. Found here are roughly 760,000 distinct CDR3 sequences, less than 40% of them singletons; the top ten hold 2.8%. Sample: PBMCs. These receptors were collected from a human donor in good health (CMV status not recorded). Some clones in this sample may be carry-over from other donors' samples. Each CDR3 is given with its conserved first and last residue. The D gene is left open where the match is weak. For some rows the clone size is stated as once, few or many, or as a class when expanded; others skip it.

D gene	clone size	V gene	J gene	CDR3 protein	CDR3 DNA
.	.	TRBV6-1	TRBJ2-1	CASSFFLDGITRTDEQFF	TGTGCCAGCAGTTTCTTCCTCGACGGGATAACCCGGACCGATGAGCAGTTCTTC
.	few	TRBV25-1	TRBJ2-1	CATLGPTNNEQFF	TGTGCCACTTTGGGTCCGACCAACAATGAGCAGTTCTTC
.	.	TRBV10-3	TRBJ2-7	CAISEITGLSSYEQYF	TGTGCCATCAGTGAGATAACAGGGCTTAGCTCCTACGAGCAGTACTTC
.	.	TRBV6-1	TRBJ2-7	CASSEAVFVSYEQYF	TGTGCCAGCAGTGAAGCGGTGTTTGTCTCCTACGAGCAGTACTTC
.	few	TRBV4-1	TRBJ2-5	CASSLGQGLGTQYF	TGCGCCAGCAGCCTAGGACAGGGACTAGGGACCCAGTACTTC
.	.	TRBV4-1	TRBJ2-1	CASSQGGEELSYNEQFF	TGCGCCAGCAGCCAAGGGGGGGAGGAACTATCCTACAATGAGCAGTTCTTC
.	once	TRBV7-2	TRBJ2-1	CARSLGPQNETFF	TGTGCCAGAAGCTTAGGACCGCAAAATGAGACGTTCTTC
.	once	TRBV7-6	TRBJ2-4	CYSSLRSGAKNIHYF	TGTTACAGCAGCTTAAGGTCAGGGGCCAAAAACATTCATTACTTC
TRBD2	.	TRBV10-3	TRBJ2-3	CATRLLAGGDTQYF	TGTGCCACAAGGTTACTAGCGGGAGGAGATACGCAGTATTTT
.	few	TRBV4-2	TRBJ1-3	CASSQDITAGGNTIYF	TGTGCCAGCAGCCAAGATATAACAGCCGGGGGAAACACCATATATTTT
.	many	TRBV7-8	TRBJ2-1	CASSFSPRDEQFF	TGTGCCAGCAGCTTCTCACCTAGGGATGAGCAGTTCTTC
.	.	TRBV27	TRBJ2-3	CASSLGGSETDTQYF	TGTGCCAGCAGTTTAGGCGGAAGTGAGACAGATACGCAGTATTTT
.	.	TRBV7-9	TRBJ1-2	CASSGQGPGGFGYTF	TGTGCCAGCAGCGGACAAGGACCGGGGGGCTTTGGCTACACCTTC
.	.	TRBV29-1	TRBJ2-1	CSVYGALVTYNEQFF	TGCAGCGTTTACGGTGCCTTGGTTACCTACAATGAGCAGTTCTTC
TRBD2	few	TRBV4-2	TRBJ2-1	CASSQEERGGDNEQFF	TGTGCCAGCAGCCAAGAGGAGCGGGGGGGCGATAATGAGCAGTTCTTC
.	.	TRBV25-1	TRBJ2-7	CASSAWDLTYEQYF	TGTGCCAGCAGTGCTTGGGACCTTACCTACGAGCAGTACTTC
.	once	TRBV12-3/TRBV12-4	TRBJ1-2	CASTKTNRRGYYGYTF	TGTGCCAGCACCAAAACAAACAGGAGAGGGTACTATGGCTACACCTTC
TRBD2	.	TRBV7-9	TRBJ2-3	CASSPPSGKMTDTQYF	TGTGCCAGCAGCCCTCCGAGCGGGAAGATGACAGATACGCAGTATTTT
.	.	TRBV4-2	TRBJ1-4	CASSQVKGSTEKLFF	TGTGCCAGCAGCCAAGTTAAGGGGTCCACCGAAAAACTGTTTTTT
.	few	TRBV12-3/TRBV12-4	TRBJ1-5	CASSFYFRAQPQHF	TGTGCCAGCAGTTTCTATTTTCGGGCTCAGCCCCAGCATTTT
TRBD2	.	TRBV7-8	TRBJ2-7	CASSSRLAVSSYEQYF	TGTGCCAGCAGCTCAAGACTAGCGGTTAGCTCCTACGAGCAGTACTTC
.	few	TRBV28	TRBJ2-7	CASSKVREQYF	TGTGCCAGCAGCAAGGTTAGGGAGCAGTACTTC
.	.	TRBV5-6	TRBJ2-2	CASSLRGRTGELFF	TGTGCCAGCAGCTTAAGGGGCCGCACCGGGGAGCTGTTTTTT
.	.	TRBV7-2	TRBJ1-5	CASSLTQVRAVSNQPQHF	TGTGCCAGCAGCTTAACTCAGGTCAGGGCGGTTAGCAATCAGCCCCAGCATTTT
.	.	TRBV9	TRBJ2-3	CASSRRLSTDTQYF	TGTGCCAGCAGCAGAAGACTCAGCACAGATACGCAGTATTTT
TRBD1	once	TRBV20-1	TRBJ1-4	CSAQEWGTVRGGEKLFF	TGCAGTGCCCAAGAGTGGGGGACAGTGAGGGGTGGGGAAAAACTGTTTTTT
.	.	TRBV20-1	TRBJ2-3	CSAGGRSTDTQYF	TGCAGTGCCGGCGGGCGCAGCACAGATACGCAGTATTTT
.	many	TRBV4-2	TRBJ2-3	CASSHPIAGTTSTDTQYF	TGTGCCAGCAGCCATCCGATAGCCGGGACAACTAGCACAGATACGCAGTATTTT
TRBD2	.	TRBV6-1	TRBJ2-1	CASSPSGSNYEQFF	TGTGCCAGCAGCCCTAGCGGGAGTAACTATGAGCAGTTCTTC
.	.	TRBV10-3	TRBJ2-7	CAISTQTSNEQYF	TGTGCCATCAGTACACAGACCTCCAACGAGCAGTACTTC
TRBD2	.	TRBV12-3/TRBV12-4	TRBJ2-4	CASSYPRGGGSNIQYF	TGTGCCAGCAGTTACCCTCGGGGGGGGGGATCGAACATTCAGTACTTC
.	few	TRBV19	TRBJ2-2	CASSRPQGTTGELFF	TGTGCCAGTAGTAGACCCCAGGGTACGACCGGGGAGCTGTTTTTT
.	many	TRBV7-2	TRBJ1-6	CASSPPGPPLHF	TGTGCCAGCAGCCCGCCGGGGCCACCCCTCCACTTT
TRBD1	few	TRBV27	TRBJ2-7	CASQEGQVPYEQYF	TGTGCCAGCCAGGAGGGACAGGTACCCTACGAGCAGTACTTC
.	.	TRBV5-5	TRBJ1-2	CASSLGGAFGYTF	TGTGCCAGCAGCTTGGGAGGCGCATTCGGCTACACCTTC
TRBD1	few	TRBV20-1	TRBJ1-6	CSAPGQGDSPLHF	TGCAGTGCCCCGGGACAGGGAGATTCACCCCTCCACTTT
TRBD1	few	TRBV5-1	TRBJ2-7	CASSTGTGRLEQYF	TGCGCCAGCAGCACCGGGACAGGGAGACTCGAGCAGTACTTC
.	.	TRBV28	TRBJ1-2	CASNRLSNYGYTF	TGTGCCAGTAACCGACTATCTAACTATGGCTACACCTTC
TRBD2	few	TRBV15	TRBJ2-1	CATSRDASGIGGEFF	TGTGCCACCAGCAGAGATGCTAGCGGGATTGGGGGAGAGTTCTTC
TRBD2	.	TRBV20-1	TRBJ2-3	CSPAGGTQHTQYF	TGTAGTCCAGCGGGGGGTACACAGCATACGCAGTATTTT
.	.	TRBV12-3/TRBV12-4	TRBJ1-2	CASRDGTTGYTF	TGTGCCAGCAGAGATGGGACGACTGGCTACACCTTC
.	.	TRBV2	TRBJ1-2	CASSRNPRETNYGYTF	TGTGCCAGCAGTCGCAACCCCCGGGAGACTAACTATGGCTACACCTTC
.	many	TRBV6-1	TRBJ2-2	CASSAQMGGREELFF	TGTGCCAGCAGTGCCCAAATGGGGGGGCGTGAGGAGCTGTTTTTT
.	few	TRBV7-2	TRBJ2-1	CASSLYGGAVNEQFF	TGTGCCAGCAGCTTATATGGTGGAGCAGTCAATGAGCAGTTCTTC